This T cell receptor (beta chain) comes out of a study of T cells in Graves' hyperthyroidism and ophthalmopathy. Whole-study context: It was at initial diagnosis, before any treatment, that peripheral blood was collected.

The CDR3 regions of TCR beta were amplified from RNA transcripts. HTBI primers were used for first-round RT-PCR of the TCR CDR3. TCRdb re-analysed the multiplex PCR reads in MiXCR, keeping a single row per CDR3 protein. This repertoire shows hundreds of thousands of distinct CDR3 sequences, about 20% found once; its top ten account for over 45%. With V trimmed by 2 bases and J by 4 bases, 9 bases remained unmatched. The germline CDR1 and CDR2 sequences are DFQATT and SNEGSKA (reference sequence). CDR3 length: 16 amino acids. The chain joins TRBV20-1 to TRBJ1-5; 9 positions match TRBD1. The clonotype was recovered from a man between 35 and 55 years old with Graves' ophthalmopathy. Sequencing was done on a sample of blood. The CDR3 loop reads CSARQITGTGNQPQHF. The CDR3 DNA reads as TGCAGTGCTAGACAGATAACCGGGACAGGGAATCAGCCCCAGCATTTT.